This TCR beta chain was sequenced in a study of blood T cell repertoires in COVID-19. Participants' reported clinical history set cohort assignment. TCRdb's table, derived via immunoSEQ multiplex PCR, lists solely in-frame clones and lacks some. Seen here are around 470,000 clones, around 91% observed once, and the top ten hold approximately 0.55%. This CDR3 is 11 amino acids long. V shed 3 bases and J shed 8 bases, with 10 bases lying between them. Germline loops: CDR1 SQVTM, CDR2 ANQGSEA. The chain joins TRBV29-1 to TRBJ1-2; no clear D gene. The specimen was PBMCs or T cells enriched from blood (not recorded which). This sequence was found in a man aged 18-30 years who had recovered from COVID-19. The CDR3 DNA is TGCAGCGTTGATACTTCTTGGGGCTACACCTTC. It codes for CSVDTSWGYTF.